The clone carrying this T cell receptor (beta chain) was seen repeatedly, ten times or more. Antigen: not known. The CDR3 is 15 amino acids. Via MiXCR, TCRdb re-called the RT-PCR reads, giving one row per CDR3 protein. The sample shows about half a million distinct CDR3 sequences, 6.5% to 8% of them seen only once. The data stem from a study of response to subunit inactivated influenza vaccine. Findings of the study overall: The authors suggested that few new T cells are recruited per seasonal influenza vaccination.

The receptor was derived from a man aged 45 to 70 who received an inactivated influenza vaccine. The sequences come from PBMCs from blood, collected less than 30 months after vaccination. This chain uses TRBV21-1 with TRBJ2-7; the table gives TRBD1 as D, unverified against the DNA. TRBV21-1 is described as a pseudogene. The CDR3 loop reads CASSKRGGRVDEQYF. The CDR3 DNA sequence: TGTGCCAGCAGCAAAAGGGGGGGCAGGGTCGACGAGCAGTACTTC.